These 15 T cell receptor beta chains originate from one sample sequenced in a study of OX40 agonist ivuxolimab in advanced cancers. Only in-frame clones appear in the TCRdb table, and some are missing; sequencing was by immunoSEQ multiplex PCR. The sample includes about 83,000 clones, roughly 84% of them seen just once. The material sequenced was CD4+ or CD8+ T cells sorted from blood, taken in a trial of the OX40 agonist ivuxolimab. These receptors all stem from an adult with an advanced solid tumor such as melanoma, head and neck, liver or kidney cancer.

The chain recombines TRBV5-4 with TRBJ2-1, with 14 bases aligning to TRBD2. The CDR3 is 15 residues long. The J segment lost 5 bases and the V segment lost 3 bases, leaving 1 base of the junction unmatched. Germline V gene data show CDR1 as SGHNT and CDR2 as YYREEE (reference sequence). Here the CDR3 DNA reads TGTGCCAGCAGCTGGGGACTAGCGGGAGACAATGAGCAGTTCTTC. The encoded protein is CASSWGLAGDNEQFF.

V usage is TRBV2 and J usage is TRBJ2-1, with D possibly being TRBD1 or TRBD2 (5 bases each). The ends were cut back, 6 bases at V and 8 bases at J, with 23 bases in the middle. Per the germline V gene, CDR1 is SNHLY and CDR2 is FYNNEI. The CDR3 extends over 16 amino acids. The CDR3 is CASRPFRDGSRYEQFF. CDR3 DNA sequence: TGTGCCAGCAGGCCATTCCGGGACGGGTCTAGGTATGAGCAGTTCTTC.

The chain employs TRBV4-3 and TRBJ1-2; D may be TRBD1 (6 bases). The CDR3 extends over 15 amino acids. Trimming removed 3 bases at V and 4 bases at J, with 15 bases between. Looked up from germline, CDR1 is LGHNA and CDR2 is YSLEER. The CDR3 DNA reads as TGCGCCAGCAGCCAGTATACCGGGGGCAGCTATGGCTACACCTTC. It is translated as CASSQYTGGSYGYTF.

This clone appeared a single time. The gene calls are TRBV15 and TRBJ2-7; 7 nucleotides match TRBD2. CDR1 is LNHNV, CDR2 YYDKDF, per germline (reference sequence). The CDR3 length is 12 residues. The trim removed 1 base at V and 6 bases at J, leaving 0 bases unmatched. CDR3 loop: CATSRGTSEQYF. In DNA, the CDR3 is TGTGCCACCAGCAGAGGGACTAGCGAGCAGTACTTC.

The gene calls are TRBV5-1 and TRBJ2-2; D call uncertain. This CDR3 has 16 residues. Trimming stripped 1 base from V and 2 bases from J, with 12 bases between. Looked up from germline, CDR1 is SGHRS and CDR2 is YFSETQ. CDR3 region: CASSLWQLSNTGELFF. DNA for the CDR3: TGCGCCAGCAGCTTGTGGCAGTTATCTAACACCGGGGAGCTGTTTTTT.

The V call is TRBV4-1, the J call TRBJ1-5; possible D gene TRBD1, 5 bases. This CDR3 comprises 17 residues. CDR1 is MGHRA and CDR2 is YSYEKL in the germline V gene. Trimming took 1 base from V and 4 from J, leaving 17 bases between them. This chain's CDR3 is CASSQVGGGIGNQPQHF. In DNA form, the CDR3 reads TGCGCCAGCAGCCAAGTTGGCGGGGGGATAGGAAATCAGCCCCAGCATTTT.

The chain has TRBV6-1 and TRBJ2-1; D unclear. V lost 1 base to trimming and J lost 0 bases, with 10 bases between them. The CDR3 covers 16 residues. Germline CDR1 is MNHNS and CDR2 is SASEGT. CDR3 bases: TGTGCCAGCAGTGAAGGAAGGCCCGACTCCTACAATGAGCAGTTCTTC. Its protein product is CASSEGRPDSYNEQFF.

The genes are TRBV14 and TRBJ1-1; perhaps TRBD1 as D (5 bases). The CDR3 has 15 residues. The V end lost 4 bases, the J end lost 6 bases, and 18 bases lay between the germline ends. Looked up from germline, CDR1 is SGHDN and CDR2 is FVKESK. CDR3 protein: CASSLRVRASAEAFF. The CDR3 DNA follows: TGTGCCAGCAGCCTCAGGGTTCGGGCATCCGCTGAAGCTTTCTTT. Together with reference TRBV14 and TRBJ1-1, the CDR3 gives the full variable domain: EAGVTQFPSHSVIEKGQTVTLRCDPISGHDNLYWYRRVMGKEIKFLLHFVKESKQDESGMPNNRFLAERTGGTYSTLKVQPAELEDSGVYFCASSLRVRASAEAFFGQGTRLTVV.

The CDR3 bases are TGTGCCAGCTCACCAAACACCTTC. It is translated as CASSPNTF. This chain links TRBV18 with TRBJ1-2; D is unresolved. This CDR3 is 8 amino acids long. Germline V gene lookup returns CDR1 KGHSH and CDR2 LQKENI. V shed 2 bases and J shed 12 bases, with 1 base lying between them.

This clone was observed a handful of times. This rearrangement joins TRBV14 to TRBJ2-1, with 7 bases fitting TRBD2. The trim removed 0 bases at V and 6 bases at J, leaving 11 bases unmatched. CDR1 and CDR2 (germline): SGHDN, FVKESK. The CDR3 is 17 residues long. The CDR3 spells CASSQDTGGASGNEQFF. The CDR3 coding sequence is TGTGCCAGCAGCCAAGATACGGGAGGAGCTAGCGGCAATGAGCAGTTCTTC. Looking up the rest from reference TRBV14 and TRBJ2-1 gives the full variable domain: EAGVTQFPSHSVIEKGQTVTLRCDPISGHDNLYWYRRVMGKEIKFLLHFVKESKQDESGMPNNRFLAERTGGTYSTLKVQPAELEDSGVYFCASSQDTGGASGNEQFFGPGTRLTVL.

The J gene is TRBJ1-1, the V gene TRBV30; 7 positions match TRBD1. The J segment lost 5 bases and the V segment lost 3 bases, leaving 9 bases of the junction unmatched. The CDR3 length is 14 residues. The germline gives CDR1 GTSNPN, CDR2 SVGIG (reference sequence). CDR3 amino acids: CAWRIGQAITEAFF. The DNA of the CDR3 is TGTGCCTGGAGAATAGGACAGGCTATTACTGAAGCTTTCTTT.

The V call is TRBV2, the J call TRBJ1-4; 9 positions match TRBD1. V was pared by 4 bases and J by 7 bases, with 7 bases of the junction left unmatched. CDR1 and CDR2 (germline): SNHLY, FYNNEI. The CDR3 runs to 15 residues. CDR3 sequence: CASSAGQGPGEKLFF. DNA for the CDR3: TGTGCCAGCAGTGCAGGACAGGGGCCGGGTGAAAAACTGTTTTTT. Full variable domain (remainder filled in from reference TRBV2 and TRBJ1-4): EPEVTQTPSHQVTQMGQEVILRCVPISNHLYFYWYRQILGQKVEFLVSFYNNEISEKSEIFDDQFSVERPDGSNFTLKIRSTKLEDSAMYFCASSAGQGPGEKLFFGSGTQLSVL.

This rearrangement joins TRBV27 to TRBJ2-1, with TRBD2 matching 8 bases. The CDR3 runs 14 residues. Germline CDR1 reads MNHEY; CDR2 reads SMNVEV (reference sequence). V trimming: 8 bases; J trimming: 3 bases; junction bases outside the gene matches: 6. CDR3 loop: CASGGLAGYNEQFF. The CDR3 nucleotides are TGTGCCAGCGGGGGGCTAGCGGGCTACAATGAGCAGTTCTTC.

This chain links TRBV27 with TRBJ2-1; no firm D call. This CDR3 region has 13 residues. Germline V CDR1 and CDR2: MNHEY, SMNVEV (reference sequence). V lost 1 base to trimming and J lost 13 bases, with 14 bases between them. CDR3 DNA: TGTGCCAGCAGTTTATTGCCCCGAGATAACCAGTTCTTC. Translated, it gives CASSLLPRDNQFF.

The rearrangement joins TRBV5-4 to TRBJ2-1, with D tentatively TRBD2 (6 bases). V lost 5 bases and J 7 bases, leaving 16 bases between the germline ends. In germline, CDR1 is SGHNT, CDR2 YYREEE (reference sequence). The CDR3 sequence is 14 residues long. CDR3 residues: CASSPGLLLNEQFF. The CDR3 DNA sequence: TGTGCCAGCAGTCCGGGACTGCTCTTAAATGAGCAGTTCTTC.